A selection of T cell receptor beta chains follows, all from one sample in a study of molecular identifiers for immune sequencing clone quantification. Via MiXCR, TCRdb re-called the PCR reads, giving one row per CDR3 protein. Of about 86,000 distinct CDR3 sequences listed, roughly 23% are singletons. Sequencing was done on a sample of naive CD8+ T cells from blood, with Jurkat cell RNA spiked in. The receptors here all came from a human donor in good health. Some libraries in this study had Jurkat cell RNA spiked in. CDR3s include the opening cysteine and the closing phenylalanine or tryptophan. A D gene is named only where the DNA matches it firmly. The size of a clone is reported for some rows only, either as once, few or many, or as a class for expanded clones.

CDR3: CASSFFRTDDYGYTF
DNA: TGTGCCAGCAGTTTCTTCCGGACAGACGACTATGGCTACACCTTC
length: 15
size: few
V: TRBV12-3/TRBV12-4
D: NA
J: TRBJ1-2

CDR3: CASSQDLGGPENTIYF
DNA: TGCGCCAGCAGCCAAGATTTGGGGGGGCCGGAAAACACCATATATTTT
length: 16
size: many
V: TRBV4-3
D: NA
J: TRBJ1-3

CDR3: CASSQDPTGRTEAFF
DNA: TGCGCCAGCAGCCAAGACCCGACAGGGCGGACTGAAGCTTTCTTT
length: 15
size: few
V: TRBV4-3
D: TRBD1
J: TRBJ1-1

CDR3: CASSQEVGLAGVDTQYF
DNA: TGCGCCAGCAGCCAAGAAGTTGGACTAGCGGGAGTGGATACGCAGTATTTT
length: 17
size: many
V: TRBV4-3
D: TRBD2
J: TRBJ2-3

CDR3: CASRGVAGDYNEQSF
DNA: TGTGCCAGCAGGGGGGTAGCGGGAGACTACAATGAGCAGTCCTTC
length: 15
size: NA
V: TRBV11-2
D: TRBD2
J: TRBJ2-1

CDR3: CASSSATNEKLFF
DNA: TGTGCCAGCAGTAGCGCAACTAATGAAAAACTGTTTTTT
length: 13
size: few
V: TRBV12-3/TRBV12-4
D: NA
J: TRBJ1-4

CDR3: CASSLGLDGYTF
DNA: TGTGCCAGCAGTCTCGGACTTGATGGCTACACCTTC
length: 12
size: NA
V: TRBV12-3/TRBV12-4
D: NA
J: TRBJ1-2

CDR3: CASSYSGVGDTQYF
DNA: TGTGCCAGCAGTTATAGCGGGGTGGGAGATACGCAGTATTTT
length: 14
size: many
V: TRBV6-5
D: TRBD2
J: TRBJ2-3

CDR3: CASSGLMGAQYF
DNA: TGTGCCAGCAGTGGACTTATGGGAGCCCAGTACTTC
length: 12
size: few
V: TRBV25-1
D: NA
J: TRBJ2-5

CDR3: CSAEPGTRKREREGIF
DNA: TGCAGTGCTGAGCCAGGGACTAGGAAACGAGAGAGGGAGGGGATTTTC
length: 16
size: few
V: TRBV20-1
D: TRBD2
J: TRBJ2-1

CDR3: CASSWTPNTEAFF
DNA: TGTGCCAGCAGCTGGACCCCGAACACTGAAGCTTTCTTT
length: 13
size: NA
V: TRBV7-9
D: NA
J: TRBJ1-1

CDR3: CSAQFSRTGGPYEQYF
DNA: TGCAGTGCACAATTCAGCCGGACAGGGGGCCCATACGAGCAGTACTTC
length: 16
size: few
V: TRBV20-1
D: TRBD1
J: TRBJ2-7

CDR3: CASSQAGLGGPGNTIYF
DNA: TGCGCCAGCAGCCAAGCGGGCCTTGGGGGGCCTGGAAACACCATATATTTT
length: 17
size: many
V: TRBV4-3
D: NA
J: TRBJ1-3

CDR3: CASSIGWREIAYNEQFF
DNA: TGTGCCAGTAGTATCGGTTGGCGGGAGATCGCCTACAATGAGCAGTTCTTC
length: 17
size: NA
V: TRBV19
D: TRBD2
J: TRBJ2-1

CDR3: CSSLAGASYEQYF
DNA: TGCAGTTCCCTAGCGGGAGCCTCCTACGAGCAGTACTTC
length: 13
size: NA
V: TRBV20-1
D: TRBD2
J: TRBJ2-7

CDR3: CASSFTAQGLFLYEQYF
DNA: TGTGCCAGCAGTTTTACCGCGCAGGGTCTATTCCTCTACGAGCAGTACTTC
length: 17
size: few
V: TRBV27
D: NA
J: TRBJ2-7

CDR3: CASSLLANEQFF
DNA: TGTGCCAGCAGCTTACTAGCTAATGAGCAGTTCTTC
length: 12
size: many
V: TRBV7-2
D: NA
J: TRBJ2-1

CDR3: CAWRASVVKETQYF
DNA: TGTGCCTGGAGGGCGAGCGTAGTGAAAGAGACCCAGTACTTC
length: 14
size: few
V: TRBV30
D: NA
J: TRBJ2-5

CDR3: CASSPGTSGTEEAQYF
DNA: TGTGCCAGCAGCCCAGGGACTAGCGGGACAGAAGAGGCCCAGTACTTC
length: 16
size: NA
V: TRBV7-9
D: TRBD2
J: TRBJ2-5

CDR3: CASRLGGTGELFF
DNA: TGTGCCAGCCGCCTCGGAGGGACCGGGGAGCTGTTTTTT
length: 13
size: NA
V: TRBV28
D: NA
J: TRBJ2-2

CDR3: CASSPYPGQTYEQYF
DNA: TGTGCCAGCAGCCCATATCCGGGACAAACCTACGAGCAGTACTTC
length: 15
size: few
V: TRBV6-1
D: NA
J: TRBJ2-7

CDR3: CSASGLAGVLSSYEQYF
DNA: TGCAGTGCTAGTGGGCTAGCGGGAGTTCTTAGCTCCTACGAGCAGTACTTC
length: 17
size: few
V: TRBV20-1
D: TRBD2
J: TRBJ2-7

CDR3: CATSDLSGQETQYF
DNA: TGTGCCACCAGTGATTTGAGCGGGCAAGAGACCCAGTACTTC
length: 14
size: many
V: TRBV24-1
D: NA
J: TRBJ2-5

CDR3: CASSYGASYEQYF
DNA: TGTGCCAGCAGCTACGGCGCCTCCTACGAGCAGTACTTC
length: 13
size: NA
V: TRBV5-4
D: NA
J: TRBJ2-7

CDR3: CASSWPDSTDTQYF
DNA: TGTGCCAGCAGCTGGCCGGACAGCACAGATACGCAGTATTTT
length: 14
size: many
V: TRBV7-2
D: NA
J: TRBJ2-3

CDR3: CASSRSVNTGGLFF
DNA: TGTGCCAGCAGTCGGTCAGTAAACACCGGGGGGCTGTTTTTT
length: 14
size: NA
V: TRBV7-9
D: NA
J: TRBJ2-2

CDR3: CASSVGSLGAEAFF
DNA: TGTGCCAGCAGTGTCGGGTCTCTAGGAGCTGAAGCTTTCTTT
length: 14
size: few
V: TRBV27
D: NA
J: TRBJ1-1

CDR3: CASRLLGASDNEQFF
DNA: TGTGCCAGCAGGCTCCTCGGCGCCTCGGACAATGAGCAGTTCTTC
length: 15
size: NA
V: TRBV12-3/TRBV12-4
D: NA
J: TRBJ2-1

CDR3: CATGQGSIQPQHF
DNA: TGTGCCACCGGACAGGGTTCAATCCAGCCCCAGCATTTT
length: 13
size: few
V: TRBV6-2/TRBV6-3
D: TRBD1
J: TRBJ1-5

CDR3: CASSFRAGATGELFF
DNA: TGTGCCAGCAGCTTCCGGGCGGGGGCCACCGGGGAGCTGTTTTTT
length: 15
size: many
V: TRBV7-2
D: NA
J: TRBJ2-2

CDR3: CAWTADTYEQYF
DNA: TGTGCCTGGACCGCGGACACCTACGAGCAGTACTTC
length: 12
size: few
V: TRBV30
D: NA
J: TRBJ2-7

CDR3: CAISRDSYEQYF
DNA: TGTGCCATCAGTCGGGACAGCTACGAGCAGTACTTC
length: 12
size: NA
V: TRBV10-3
D: TRBD1
J: TRBJ2-7

CDR3: CSARDSNTGELFF
DNA: TGCAGCGCAAGGGACAGCAACACCGGGGAGCTGTTTTTT
length: 13
size: many
V: TRBV29-1
D: TRBD1
J: TRBJ2-2

CDR3: CSVEAGTGSPQLAKNIQYF
DNA: TGCAGCGTTGAAGCCGGGACAGGGTCACCACAACTGGCCAAAAACATTCAGTACTTC
length: 19
size: many
V: TRBV29-1
D: TRBD1
J: TRBJ2-4

CDR3: CASSAHLGLAGGELFF
DNA: TGTGCCAGCAGCGCCCATTTAGGACTAGCTGGCGGGGAGCTGTTTTTT
length: 16
size: many
V: TRBV9
D: TRBD2
J: TRBJ2-2

CDR3: CASSIGQKTGPYNSPLHF
DNA: TGTGCCAGCAGCATCGGACAAAAAACGGGCCCCTATAATTCACCCCTCCACTTT
length: 18
size: many
V: TRBV5-6
D: NA
J: TRBJ1-6

CDR3: CASSQGLAGTDTQYF
DNA: TGTGCCAGCAGCCAGGGTCTAGCGGGGACAGATACGCAGTATTTT
length: 15
size: many
V: TRBV28
D: TRBD2
J: TRBJ2-3

CDR3: CASLLRGPSTDTQYF
DNA: TGTGCCAGCCTCCTGAGGGGGCCGAGCACAGATACGCAGTATTTT
length: 15
size: many
V: TRBV28
D: TRBD1
J: TRBJ2-3

CDR3: CASSQATGSATQPQHF
DNA: TGTGCCAGCAGCCAAGCTACAGGGTCCGCCACGCAGCCCCAGCATTTT
length: 16
size: few
V: TRBV27
D: NA
J: TRBJ1-5

CDR3: CSATRRGYTEAFF
DNA: TGCAGTGCTACGAGGCGGGGATACACTGAAGCTTTCTTT
length: 13
size: many
V: TRBV20-1
D: NA
J: TRBJ1-1

CDR3: CATRQDTNTGELFF
DNA: TGTGCCACCCGACAGGACACGAACACCGGGGAGCTGTTTTTT
length: 14
size: many
V: TRBV24-1
D: NA
J: TRBJ2-2

CDR3: CASSLGQGYNEQFF
DNA: TGTGCCAGCAGCCTGGGACAGGGATACAATGAGCAGTTCTTC
length: 14
size: NA
V: TRBV11-2
D: TRBD1
J: TRBJ2-1

CDR3: CASSPGQGMNTEAFF
DNA: TGTGCCAGCAGCCCGGGACAGGGAATGAACACTGAAGCTTTCTTT
length: 15
size: many
V: TRBV9
D: TRBD1
J: TRBJ1-1

CDR3: CASSLGDGTEAFF
DNA: TGTGCCAGCAGCTTGGGGGATGGCACTGAAGCTTTCTTT
length: 13
size: many
V: TRBV5-5
D: NA
J: TRBJ1-1